What follows are 21 T cell receptor beta chains derived from one specimen sequenced in a study of cytomegalovirus exposure and HLA in healthy donors. The PCR was carried out with 60 Vbeta primers and 13 Jbeta primers. Generated by immunoSEQ multiplex PCR, the TCRdb table keeps only in-frame clones and is missing some. Of 120,000 or so clones in the sample, around 66% are singletons; the top ten hold 1.5%. The source material was PBMCs. These receptors originate from a man younger than 35 in good health and CMV-seronegative.

The V and J genes are TRBV6-4 and TRBJ2-3, with TRBD2 matching over 11 bases. V was pared by 3 bases and J by 1 base, with 3 bases of the junction left unmatched. This CDR3 region has 16 residues. The germline CDR1 and CDR2 sequences are MRHNA and SNTAGT. The chain's CDR3 is CASSESGLAGTDTQYF. The CDR3 DNA is TGTGCCAGCAGTGAGTCGGGACTAGCGGGCACAGATACGCAGTATTTT.

The chain combines TRBV13 with TRBJ2-2; 12 bases line up with TRBD2. Trimming at V came to 8 bases and at J to 5 bases, leaving 9 bases not matched to a gene. Germline-derived CDR1 and CDR2 are PRHDT and FYEKMQ (reference sequence). The CDR3 is 16 residues long. For the CDR3, the DNA is TGTGCCAGCCGGGAACAAGGACTAGCGGGAACCGGGGAGCTGTTTTTT. Its protein is CASREQGLAGTGELFF. The entire variable domain, with the rest obtained from reference TRBV13 and TRBJ2-2, is as follows: AAGVIQSPRHLIKEKRETATLKCYPIPRHDTVYWYQQGPGQDPQFLISFYEKMQSDKGSIPDRFSAQQFSDYHSELNMSSLELGDSALYFCASREQGLAGTGELFFGEGSRLTVL.

The chain has TRBV11-2 and TRBJ2-7, with TRBD1 matching 9 bases. V dropped 4 bases and J dropped 2; count of bases not matched to a gene: 6. Per germline, CDR1 SGHAT and CDR2 FQNNGV. The CDR3 runs 15 residues. This chain's CDR3 is CASSSTHRGPYEQYF. CDR3 bases: TGTGCCAGCAGCTCCACCCACAGGGGGCCCTACGAGCAGTACTTC.

This chain uses TRBV7-9 with TRBJ1-1; no clear D gene. There are 12 residues in the CDR3. V lost 3 bases and J 5 bases, leaving 7 bases between the germline ends. Per germline, CDR1 SEHNR and CDR2 FQNEAQ (reference sequence). CDR3 in DNA: TGTGCCAGCAGCTTTCCGGGGACTGAAGCTTTCTTT. Translated: CASSFPGTEAFF.

V is TRBV10-1 and J is TRBJ2-2, with D maybe TRBD1 (6 bases). Deletions cut 3 bases from V and 3 bases from J, with 14 bases between. The length of the CDR3 is 16 residues. Per germline, CDR1 WNHNN and CDR2 SYGVQD (reference sequence). The CDR3 sequence: CASSDSRGLYTGELFF. The CDR3 DNA reads as TGCGCCAGCAGTGACTCCAGGGGCCTTTACACCGGGGAGCTGTTTTTT.

This clone is a singleton in its sample. The chain recombines TRBV29-1 with TRBJ1-2; TRBD1 agrees at 8 bases. J gave up 8 bases and V 4 bases, and 12 bases lay outside the gene matches. Germline V lookup: CDR1 SQVTM, CDR2 ANQGSEA. The CDR3 totals 14 residues. CDR3 region: CSVASGTGLEGYTF. The CDR3 region has the DNA TGCAGCGTTGCTTCCGGGACAGGCCTCGAGGGCTACACCTTC.

This sequence joins TRBV2 and TRBJ2-1; 10 nucleotides line up with TRBD2. The V and J ends lost 6 bases and 7 bases, in that order; junction bases with no gene match: 12. The CDR3 covers 16 residues. CDR1 and CDR2 from the germline V gene are SNHLY and FYNNEI. CDR3 nucleotide sequence: TGTGCCAGCAGAGTTATAAGCGGGAGGGCCAGGAATGAGCAGTTCTTC. Amino acids: CASRVISGRARNEQFF.

The genes are TRBV30 and TRBJ1-5, with a weak D call TRBD1 (6 bases). Germline V gives CDR1 GTSNPN, CDR2 SVGIG (reference sequence). V lost 5 bases, J lost 7 bases, and 12 bases lay in between. This CDR3 is 12 amino acids long. CDR3 DNA: TGTGCCTGGGACAGGACGCAGCAGCCCCAGCATTTT. Translation gives CAWDRTQQPQHF.

This clone has just one count. The V gene is TRBV6-5, the J gene TRBJ1-5; TRBD1 is a possible D gene (5 bases). V was trimmed by 0 bases and J by 9 bases, leaving 12 bases between them. Looked up from germline, CDR1 is MNHEY and CDR2 is SVGAGI. This CDR3 is built from 14 residues. The CDR3 DNA is TGTGCCAGCAGTTACTCGCCAGGGAAGGGGCCCCAGCATTTT. This encodes CASSYSPGKGPQHF.

CDR3 protein: CASSLDPSNEQFF. In DNA, the CDR3 is TGTGCCAGCAGCTTAGACCCTAGCAATGAGCAGTTCTTC. J is TRBJ2-1 and V is TRBV11-3; D not certain. V was cut by 0 bases and J by 6 bases, with 6 bases left in between. Germline V gene sequence: CDR1 SGHNT, CDR2 YENEEA. There are 13 residues in the CDR3.

This chain joins TRBV10-3 and TRBJ1-5, with TRBD1 identical over 8 bases. This CDR3 has 12 residues. Germline CDR1 and CDR2: ENHRY and SYGVKD. Trimming removed 6 bases from V and 5 bases from J; junction bases left unmatched: 0. CDR3 amino acids: CAIRDRDQPQHF. CDR3 DNA sequence: TGTGCCATCAGGGACAGGGATCAGCCCCAGCATTTT.

This chain joins TRBV6-4 and TRBJ2-1, with 10 bases matching TRBD2. J was trimmed by 7 bases and V by 8 bases; bases with no gene match: 20. The CDR3 is made up of 18 amino acids. From germline, CDR1 is MRHNA and CDR2 SNTAGT. The CDR3 here is CASVRSGLGLAGENEQFF. As DNA, the CDR3 is TGTGCCAGCGTCAGGTCGGGCCTTGGGCTAGCGGGAGAGAATGAGCAGTTCTTC.

This clone was seen a single time. The chain has TRBV13 and TRBJ1-4; TRBD1 matches at 7 bases. V lost 6 bases and J lost 6; bases outside the gene matches: 7. This CDR3 has 14 residues. Germline V gives CDR1 PRHDT, CDR2 FYEKMQ (reference sequence). The DNA for the CDR3 is TGTGCCAGCAGATACAGGGGCTTGGATGAAAAACTGTTTTTT. It encodes CASRYRGLDEKLFF. The full variable domain, rest sourced from reference TRBV13 and TRBJ1-4, is AAGVIQSPRHLIKEKRETATLKCYPIPRHDTVYWYQQGPGQDPQFLISFYEKMQSDKGSIPDRFSAQQFSDYHSELNMSSLELGDSALYFCASRYRGLDEKLFFGSGTQLSVL.

The chain links TRBV5-4 to TRBJ2-1; 10 bases match TRBD2. CDR1 SGHNT and CDR2 YYREEE come from the germline V gene (reference sequence). This CDR3 region has 17 residues. V lost 4 bases and J lost 7; bases outside the gene matches: 14. The CDR3 loop reads CASSTVPSGRGGNEQFF. CDR3 in DNA: TGTGCCAGCAGCACCGTCCCGAGCGGGAGGGGTGGGAATGAGCAGTTCTTC.

This clone appeared a few times. The chain links TRBV28 to TRBJ1-4; TRBD1 matches at 7 bases. V gave up 6 bases and J gave up 8 bases; unmatched junction bases: 9. The CDR3 runs to 14 residues. Germline values: CDR1 MDHEN, CDR2 SYDVKM. Here the CDR3 DNA reads TGTGCCAGCAGGCCGACAGGGTTAGGAGAAAAACTGTTTTTT. Protein: CASRPTGLGEKLFF. The whole variable domain, filled in from reference TRBV28 and TRBJ1-4, reads DVKVTQSSRYLVKRTGEKVFLECVQDMDHENMFWYRQDPGLGLRLIYFSYDVKMKEKGDIPEGYSVSREKKERFSLILESASTNQTSMYLCASRPTGLGEKLFFGSGTQLSVL.

This chain joins TRBV7-9 and TRBJ1-3; 8 positions agree with TRBD1. V shed 2 bases and J 4 bases; nucleotides not matched to a gene: 4. Germline assignment: CDR1 SEHNR and CDR2 FQNEAQ (reference sequence). This CDR3 comprises 15 residues. DNA for the CDR3: TGTGCCAGCAGCTTAACGACAGGGGTCGGAAACACCATATATTTT. This sequence encodes CASSLTTGVGNTIYF. The whole variable domain, remainder taken from reference TRBV7-9 and TRBJ1-3, is DTGVSQNPRHKITKRGQNVTFRCDPISEHNRLYWYRQTLGQGPEFLTYFQNEAQLEKSRLLSDRFSAERPKGSFSTLEIQRTEQGDSAMYLCASSLTTGVGNTIYFGEGSWLTVV.

The chain combines TRBV6-1 with TRBJ2-7; D unclear. Trimming removed 6 bases at V and 1 base at J, with 13 bases between. This CDR3 has 14 residues. CDR1 is MNHNS, CDR2 SASEGT, per germline. As DNA, the CDR3 is TGTGCCAGCAGACGTACAGACGTGTCCTACGAGCAGTACTTC. This sequence encodes CASRRTDVSYEQYF.

V is TRBV5-4 and J is TRBJ2-2; 8 bases fit TRBD2. V lost 9 bases to trimming and J lost 7 bases; unmatched junction nucleotides: 14. Germline V lookup: CDR1 SGHNT, CDR2 YYREEE (reference sequence). The CDR3 loop spans 15 amino acids. CDR3 sequence (DNA): TGTGCCACCACTCCCCCGGGGGGGCGGGTCGGGGAGCTGTTTTTT. Its protein is CATTPPGGRVGELFF.

This clone was counted only a few times. J is TRBJ2-7 and V is TRBV7-6, with 7 bases aligning to TRBD2. The CDR3 sequence is 15 residues long. Germline V CDR1 and CDR2: SGHVS, FNYEAQ. With 5 bases clipped from V and 9 bases from J, the junction kept 16 bases outside the gene matches. CDR3 in DNA: TGTGCCAGCAGCGAAGGGAGGGCTATATTTACGTCGCAGTACTTC. As protein: CASSEGRAIFTSQYF.

The chain joins TRBV9 to TRBJ1-2; possible D gene TRBD1, 5 bases. The CDR3 sequence is 12 residues long. V gave up 2 bases and J gave up 8 bases, with 10 bases separating them. Germline CDR1 is SGDLS and CDR2 is YYNGEE. The CDR3 sequence: CASSVRAGGYTF. CDR3 nucleotide sequence: TGTGCCAGCAGCGTCAGGGCCGGCGGCTACACCTTC.

This chain links TRBV18 with TRBJ1-1; possibly TRBD1 for D (5 bases). CDR3 length: 16 amino acids. Trimming stripped 2 bases from V and 4 bases from J, with 17 bases between. The germline CDR1 and CDR2 sequences are KGHSH and LQKENI. Here the CDR3 reads CASSPISVQGSTEAFF. CDR3 sequence (DNA): TGTGCCAGCTCACCAATTTCCGTCCAGGGAAGCACTGAAGCTTTCTTT.